This T cell receptor (beta chain) was obtained from a study of T cell responses to AZD1222 COVID-19 vaccine. For the study at large: The study pooled second doses at about 4 or about 12 weeks. Findings and caveats of the study: AZD1222 recipients seropositive at baseline numbered only six or seven. No repertoire was sampled before or during the peak T cell response, only after it. Possibly, clonal diversity was underestimated; donors were largely white British and included more females.

Points on this clone: Antigen specificity is unknown.

The germline V gene has CDR1 SEHNR and CDR2 FQNEAQ (reference sequence). The CDR3 is made up of 13 amino acids. Germline trimming cut 5 bases from V and 5 bases from J; bases unmatched to any gene: 1. The protocol was immunoSEQ multiplex PCR, while the TCRdb copy is restricted to in-frame clones and leaves out a portion. The sample records around 190,000 clones, roughly 88% being singletons. The specimen comprised peripheral blood, sampled on day 0 of AZD1222 vaccination. The J gene is TRBJ2-5, the V gene TRBV7-9, with TRBD2 matching over 11 bases. This receptor was obtained from an adult in good health. The chain's CDR3 is CASSRTSGETQYF. The CDR3 DNA follows: TGTGCCAGCAGCCGGACTAGCGGGGAGACCCAGTACTTC.